The entry below gives a single TCR beta chain sequence along with its context. The CDR3 is made up of 18 amino acids. Germline V gene data show CDR1 as SGHTA and CDR2 as FQGNSA. Losses at the gene ends were 4 bases for V and 2 bases for J; bases not matched to a gene: 10. TCRdb reprocessed the 5' RACE reads with MiXCR, giving one entry per CDR3 protein. The table shows tens of thousands of distinct CDR3 sequences, with 15% to 20% occurring only once. The record originates from a study of early T cells in non-severe SARS-CoV-2 infection. The sequenced sample was whole blood, obtained at baseline. The rearrangement joins TRBV7-2 to TRBJ2-5, with 13 bases matching TRBD2. The clonotype was recovered from an adult who was a healthcare worker with PCR-confirmed SARS-CoV-2 infection or an uninfected control (not recorded which). The DNA for the CDR3 is TGTGCCAGCAGCTCCCGGAAACAACTAGCGGGAGGGCAAGAGACCCAGTACTTC. Translated, it gives CASSSRKQLAGGQETQYF.